These T cell receptor beta chains were read from a single sample in a study of OX40 agonist ivuxolimab in advanced cancers. Only in-frame clones appear in the TCRdb table, and some are missing; sequencing was by immunoSEQ multiplex PCR. This table has just over 90,000 clones, around 90% appearing once. The source material was CD4+ or CD8+ T cells sorted from blood, sampled in a trial of the OX40 agonist ivuxolimab. The receptors were sampled from an adult with an advanced solid tumor such as melanoma, head and neck, liver or kidney cancer. Each CDR3 is given with its conserved first and last residue. The D gene is left open where the match is weak. Clone sizes are given selectively: once, few, many, or a class where the clone is expanded.

length	D	J	size	V	CDR3	DNA
17	-	TRBJ1-5	-	TRBV28	CASSPGHRSNSNQPQHF	TGTGCCAGCAGTCCGGGACACCGGTCAAATAGCAATCAGCCCCAGCATTTT
16	TRBD1	TRBJ2-5	-	TRBV18	CASSPVGQGRQETQYF	TGTGCCAGCTCACCAGTCGGACAGGGGAGGCAAGAGACCCAGTACTTC
12	-	TRBJ1-1	once	TRBV5-8	CASSLRNTEAFF	TGTGCCAGCAGCTTGAGGAACACTGAAGCTTTCTTT
10	-	TRBJ1-4	-	TRBV20-1	CSAEGEKLFF	TGCAGTGCCGAGGGGGAAAAACTGTTTTTT
13	-	TRBJ1-5	few	TRBV10-1	CASSDHRNQPQHF	TGCGCCAGCAGTGACCACCGCAATCAGCCCCAGCATTTT
16	TRBD1	TRBJ2-7	-	TRBV11-3	CASSLSTGGIGGEQYF	TGTGCCAGCAGCTTATCGACAGGGGGAATCGGCGGCGAGCAGTACTTC
13	-	TRBJ1-4	-	TRBV12-2	CASRSTEYEKLFF	TGTGCAAGTCGCTCGACAGAATATGAAAAACTGTTTTTT
15	-	TRBJ1-1	-	TRBV7-8	CASSLESGGPTEAFF	TGTGCCAGCAGCTTAGAATCCGGGGGGCCCACTGAAGCTTTCTTT
13	TRBD1	TRBJ1-2	-	TRBV5-8	CASSQTGTYGYTF	TGTGCCAGCAGCCAGACAGGGACCTATGGCTACACCTTC
15	-	TRBJ1-1	-	TRBV27	CASSFPPGPLGEAFF	TGTGCCAGCAGTTTTCCCCCGGGTCCCCTAGGTGAAGCTTTCTTT
15	TRBD1	TRBJ1-1	-	TRBV5-6	CASRLGQGVYTEAFF	TGTGCCAGCAGATTGGGACAGGGGGTTTATACTGAAGCTTTCTTT
16	TRBD1	TRBJ1-5	-	TRBV19	CASASDRGRSNQPQHF	TGTGCCAGCGCGTCTGACAGGGGCCGCTCTAATCAGCCCCAGCATTTT
12	TRBD1	TRBJ1-2	few	TRBV6-5	CASTTGGNGYTF	TGTGCCAGTACGACAGGGGGGAATGGCTACACCTTC
13	-	TRBJ2-1	-	TRBV9	CASSGYKYNEQFF	TGTGCCAGCAGCGGATACAAGTACAATGAGCAGTTCTTC